Reported below is one T cell receptor beta chain. The ends were cut back, 5 bases at V and 4 bases at J, with 18 bases in the middle. Germline CDR1 SGHRS, CDR2 YFSETQ. There are 15 residues in the CDR3. The data were obtained in a study of cytomegalovirus exposure and HLA in healthy donors. Study in general: As an earlier analysis found, 150 million to 200 million T cells yielded about 120 million unique TCR beta sequences.

It was with 60 Vbeta and 13 Jbeta primers that the PCR ran. Data came from immunoSEQ multiplex PCR; TCRdb stores just in-frame clones and leaves some out. This repertoire shows about 120,000 clones, over 65% found once; its top ten account for around 8.8%. Sequenced input: PBMCs. The receptor was derived from a woman in her thirties or forties in good health and CMV-seropositive. This rearrangement joins TRBV5-1 to TRBJ2-5, with D possibly TRBD2 on 5 matching bases. CDR3 in amino acids: CASSPQWVSGETQYF. The CDR3 DNA is TGCGCCAGCAGTCCTCAGTGGGTCAGCGGAGAGACCCAGTACTTC.